The 31 T cell receptor beta chains presented below share a single source sample, sequenced in a study of cytomegalovirus exposure and HLA in healthy donors. 13 Jbeta primers and 60 Vbeta primers were used for the PCR. Assay used: immunoSEQ multiplex PCR; TCRdb lists only in-frame clones, some missing. The sample holds roughly 190,000 clones; more than 75% are singletons and the top ten take around 1.5%. Sequencing was performed on PBMCs. These receptors were obtained from a woman between 18 and 29 years old in good health and CMV-seronegative.

About this clone itself: Other DNA variants within this sample encode the same CDR3. This chain links TRBV6-1 with TRBJ2-1, with 9 bases aligning to TRBD1. This CDR3 is built from 15 residues. Germline V CDR1 and CDR2: MNHNS, SASEGT. J was trimmed by 5 bases and V by 6 bases; bases with no gene match: 8. DNA of the CDR3: TGTGCCAGCAGCCCTGGGACAGGGACCCACAATGAGCAGTTCTTC. This sequence encodes CASSPGTGTHNEQFF.

The chain has TRBV5-1 and TRBJ1-1, with 8 bases identical to TRBD1. This CDR3 comprises 15 residues. The trim removed 0 bases at V and 5 bases at J, leaving 6 bases unmatched. Germline V lookup: CDR1 SGHRS, CDR2 YFSETQ. The CDR3 region is CASSLGQGFPTEAFF. In nucleotides, the CDR3 is TGCGCCAGCAGCTTGGGACAGGGGTTTCCTACTGAAGCTTTCTTT.

The V call is TRBV6-1, the J call TRBJ2-1; D is possibly TRBD1 (6 bases). Between the trimmed V and J ends, which lost 5 bases and 3 bases, there was a span of 11 bases. From germline, CDR1 is MNHNS and CDR2 SASEGT. The CDR3 sequence is 14 residues long. The CDR3, as DNA: TGTGCCAGCAGTTTGGTAGGGGGCTACAATGAGCAGTTCTTC. This gives the protein CASSLVGGYNEQFF.

This clone has only one observation. This rearrangement joins TRBV29-1 to TRBJ2-7; 12 bases are a match to TRBD2. Germline assignment: CDR1 SQVTM and CDR2 ANQGSEA. The ends lost 6 bases at V and 12 bases at J; junction bases unmatched: 12. This CDR3 has 13 amino acids. CDR3 sequence (DNA): TGCAGCGTACAAACCCGTCTAGCGGGAGGGCTGTACTTC. Translation gives CSVQTRLAGGLYF.

V gene TRBV7-2 combines with J gene TRBJ2-7; D might be TRBD2 (6 bases). Trimming removed 8 bases at V and 0 bases at J, with 11 bases between. From germline, CDR1 is SGHTA and CDR2 FQGNSA. The CDR3 is 13 amino acids. CDR3 sequence (DNA): TGTGCCAGCGCCGGGGGACGCTCCTACGAGCAGTACTTC. The encoded protein is CASAGGRSYEQYF.

This sequence joins TRBV29-1 and TRBJ2-5; 16 bases match TRBD2. V gave up 7 bases and J gave up 9 bases; unmatched junction bases: 8. CDR3 length: 14 residues. CDR1 is SQVTM and CDR2 is ANQGSEA in the germline V gene. The CDR3 nucleotides are TGCAGCGCCGCGGGACTAGCGGGGGGGTGGGCCCAGTACTTC. It codes for CSAAGLAGGWAQYF.

The chain employs TRBV4-3 and TRBJ2-2, with 7 bases aligning to TRBD2. Germline-derived CDR1 and CDR2 are LGHNA and YSLEER. This CDR3 has 16 amino acids. The ends lost 0 bases at V and 5 bases at J; junction bases unmatched: 6. In DNA form, the CDR3 reads TGCGCCAGCAGCCAAGATCGCGGGGGATGGACCGGGGAGCTGTTTTTT. It is translated as CASSQDRGGWTGELFF.

V usage is TRBV6-1 and J usage is TRBJ2-5, with 8 bases aligning to TRBD2. The J call may be mistaken, given a closer DNA end match to TRBJ2-7. Germline lookup yields CDR1 MNHNS and CDR2 SASEGT. The CDR3 is 15 residues long. As DNA, the CDR3 is TGTGCCAGCAGTGAACTTAGCGGGGTGTCCTACGAGCAGTACTTC. It is translated as CASSELSGVSYEQYF.

V and J are TRBV2 and TRBJ1-4, with D possibly TRBD1 on 6 matching bases. V was pared by 7 bases and J by 5 bases, with 17 bases between. CDR3 size: 15 residues. The germline V gene encodes CDR1 SNHLY and CDR2 FYNNEI. The CDR3 DNA reads as TGTGCCAGCACCTCCAGGGGCGGGGGGAATGAAAAACTGTTTTTT. Its translation: CASTSRGGGNEKLFF. Full variable domain (missing parts from reference TRBV2 and TRBJ1-4): EPEVTQTPSHQVTQMGQEVILRCVPISNHLYFYWYRQILGQKVEFLVSFYNNEISEKSEIFDDQFSVERPDGSNFTLKIRSTKLEDSAMYFCASTSRGGGNEKLFFGSGTQLSVL.

V usage is TRBV12-5 and J usage is TRBJ2-7; 11 nucleotides match TRBD2. This CDR3 comprises 18 residues. The germline CDR1 and CDR2 sequences are LGHNT and FRNRAP. Losses at the gene ends were 4 bases for V and 1 base for J; bases not matched to a gene: 12. For the CDR3, the DNA is TGTGCTAGTGGTTGGACTAGCGGGCCCGGGGCACCTTCCTACGAGCAGTACTTC. Translation: CASGWTSGPGAPSYEQYF.

The chain combines TRBV4-2 with TRBJ1-3; perhaps TRBD1 as D (5 bases). Germline-derived CDR1 and CDR2 are LGHNA and YNFKEQ. This CDR3 is 16 amino acids long. With 0 bases removed from V and 1 base from J, the gap between germline ends came to 10 bases. This CDR3 reads CASSQDPGRSGNTIYF. As DNA, the CDR3 is TGTGCCAGCAGCCAAGATCCAGGGCGTTCTGGAAACACCATATATTTT.

J is TRBJ2-7 and V is TRBV5-1; D possibly corresponds to TRBD2 (6 bases). V was shortened by 4 bases and J by 2 bases, with 19 bases between the two germline ends. The CDR3 totals 16 residues. Germline V gene sequence: CDR1 SGHRS, CDR2 YFSETQ. In DNA, the CDR3 is TGCGCCAGCAGCCCCTTACCCGGGACTCAGACCTACGAGCAGTACTTC. This codes for CASSPLPGTQTYEQYF.

V gene TRBV5-1 combines with J gene TRBJ2-7; maybe TRBD2 (6 bases). The CDR3 consists of 13 residues. V was cut by 0 bases and J by 5 bases, with 9 bases left in between. Per germline, CDR1 SGHRS and CDR2 YFSETQ. This CDR3 is CASSLAGSDEQYF. CDR3 coding DNA: TGCGCCAGCAGCTTGGCCGGGAGCGACGAGCAGTACTTC.

The V gene is TRBV30, the J gene TRBJ1-3, with 7 nucleotides matching TRBD1. The CDR3 contains 14 residues. V shed 3 bases, J shed 4 bases, and the junction held 6 bases outside the gene matches. Germline values: CDR1 GTSNPN, CDR2 SVGIG (reference sequence). CDR3 loop: CAWSRGEAGNTIYF. The CDR3, as DNA: TGTGCCTGGAGCAGGGGGGAAGCGGGAAACACCATATATTTT.

This rearrangement joins TRBV6-1 to TRBJ1-2; D ambiguous. CDR3 length: 14 residues. V was clipped by 6 bases and J by 3 bases, with 14 bases between them. Per germline, CDR1 MNHNS and CDR2 SASEGT. This chain's CDR3 is CASREWSRDYGYTF. The CDR3 DNA reads TGTGCCAGCAGGGAGTGGTCACGGGACTATGGCTACACCTTC.

The rearrangement links TRBV11-3 to TRBJ2-2, with TRBD1 matching 9 bases. CDR3 size: 16 residues. Per the germline V gene, CDR1 is SGHNT and CDR2 is YENEEA. With V trimmed by 3 bases and J by 1 base, 3 bases remained unmatched. CDR3 residues: CASSFEGQGNTGELFF. DNA of the CDR3: TGTGCCAGCAGCTTCGAGGGACAGGGGAACACCGGGGAGCTGTTTTTT. Based on the CDR3 plus reference TRBV11-3 and TRBJ2-2, the full variable domain is EAGVVQSPRYKIIEKKQPVAFWCNPISGHNTLYWYLQNLGQGPELLIRYENEEAVDDSQLPKDRFSAERLKGVDSTLKIQPAELGDSAVYLCASSFEGQGNTGELFFGEGSRLTVL.

About this clone: At one end the junction does not follow the germline gene, possibly because of a read error. The chain is built from TRBV7-9 and TRBJ2-5; TRBD2 is a possible D gene (5 bases). In germline, CDR1 is SEHNR, CDR2 FQNEAQ (reference sequence). This CDR3 is built from 17 residues. The CDR3 protein is CSSSRRIGTRGQETQYF. The CDR3 bases are TGTTCCAGCAGCCGGCGGATCGGAACTAGAGGTCAAGAGACCCAGTACTTC.

The chain joins TRBV4-1 to TRBJ2-5; 7 nucleotides agree with TRBD1. The CDR3 covers 13 residues. In germline, CDR1 is MGHRA, CDR2 YSYEKL. J gave up 4 bases and V 3 bases, and 2 bases lay outside the gene matches. In nucleotides, the CDR3 is TGCGCCAGCAGCCAGAGACAGGGAGAGACCCAGTACTTC. It encodes CASSQRQGETQYF.

The chain has TRBV9 and TRBJ2-1, with D possibly being TRBD2 (5 bases). The V gene lost 4 bases and the J gene lost 0 bases, with 11 bases spanning the gap. This CDR3 comprises 15 residues. Germline CDR1 reads SGDLS; CDR2 reads YYNGEE. This chain's CDR3 is CASSPGMSSYNEQFF. CDR3 bases: TGTGCCAGCAGCCCCGGGATGAGCTCCTACAATGAGCAGTTCTTC. The whole variable domain, remainder taken from reference TRBV9 and TRBJ2-1, is DSGVTQTPKHLITATGQRVTLRCSPRSGDLSVYWYQQSLDQGLQFLIQYYNGEERAKGNILERFSAQQFPDLHSELNLSSLELGDSALYFCASSPGMSSYNEQFFGPGTRLTVL.

The rearrangement uses TRBV19 and TRBJ2-7; 9 nucleotides align to TRBD1. V was pared by 5 bases and J by 7 bases, with 9 bases of the junction left unmatched. Germline V gives CDR1 LNHDA, CDR2 SQIVND (reference sequence). This CDR3 spans 14 amino acids. In DNA form, the CDR3 reads TGTGCCAGTAGTCGGGACAGGGTCCGGGAAGAGCAGTACTTC. Its translation is CASSRDRVREEQYF.

This clone has just one count. The J gene is TRBJ1-1, the V gene TRBV9; maybe TRBD1 (5 bases). The germline V and J ends were trimmed by 4 bases and 5 bases, with 21 bases remaining between them. Germline-derived CDR1 and CDR2 are SGDLS and YYNGEE. The CDR3 contains 16 residues. This CDR3 is CASSPTFDSYGTEAFF. In nucleotides, the CDR3 is TGTGCCAGCAGCCCAACCTTCGACAGCTATGGGACTGAAGCTTTCTTT.

The chain uses TRBV6-4 and TRBJ2-6; 8 nucleotides align to TRBD1. Germline CDR1 MRHNA, CDR2 SNTAGT. This CDR3 has 18 amino acids. V lost 2 bases to trimming and J lost 0 bases; unmatched junction nucleotides: 6. The CDR3 region is CASSDGQGRGSGANVLTF. CDR3 sequence (DNA): TGTGCCAGCAGTGACGGACAGGGACGTGGCTCTGGGGCCAACGTCCTGACTTTC.

The rearrangement joins TRBV5-1 to TRBJ2-1; 7 bases map to TRBD2. CDR1 is SGHRS, CDR2 YFSETQ, per germline. The V and J ends lost 4 bases and 9 bases, in that order; junction bases with no gene match: 13. There are 15 residues in the CDR3. The CDR3 nucleotides are TGCGCCAGCAGCCCTCCCGAGGCGGGAGATATTGAGCAGTTCTTC. This codes for CASSPPEAGDIEQFF.

The rearrangement links TRBV29-1 to TRBJ1-2; D is unresolved. V was cut by 1 base and J by 4 bases, with 7 bases left in between. Germline CDR1 SQVTM, CDR2 ANQGSEA. This CDR3 contains 12 residues. For the CDR3, the DNA is TGCAGCGTTGAAGGAGCTGGCTATGGCTACACCTTC. This translates into CSVEGAGYGYTF.

The chain uses TRBV5-6 and TRBJ2-7, with 8 bases aligning to TRBD1. Germline V gene lookup returns CDR1 SGHDT and CDR2 YYEEEE. Trimming at V came to 3 bases and at J to 2 bases, leaving 7 bases not matched to a gene. This CDR3 has 15 residues. The CDR3 loop reads CASSSWTGITYEQYF. The CDR3 region has the DNA TGTGCCAGCAGCTCCTGGACAGGGATAACCTACGAGCAGTACTTC.

This rearrangement joins TRBV10-3 to TRBJ2-5; possible D gene TRBD2, 5 bases. Judging by the DNA end, TRBJ2-7 fits better; the J call may be wrong. This CDR3 spans 15 amino acids. The germline V gene has CDR1 ENHRY and CDR2 SYGVKD. This CDR3 reads CAISESLESIYEQYF. The CDR3 nucleotides are TGTGCCATCAGTGAATCACTAGAGTCAATTTACGAGCAGTACTTC.

This clone was observed once. The chain employs TRBV7-2 and TRBJ1-5, with 8 bases that match TRBD1. The CDR3 has 14 residues. With 5 bases clipped from V and 4 bases from J, the junction kept 4 bases outside the gene matches. CDR1 and CDR2 from the germline V gene are SGHTA and FQGNSA. The CDR3, as DNA: TGTGCCAGCAGCCGGACAGGGAGAAATCAGCCCCAGCATTTT. As protein: CASSRTGRNQPQHF.

This clone was picked up one time. CDR3 in amino acids: CASSQEVHTEAFF. In DNA, the CDR3 is TGCGCCAGCAGCCAGGAGGTCCACACTGAAGCTTTCTTT. V is TRBV4-3 and J is TRBJ1-1; D remains ambiguous. Per germline, CDR1 LGHNA and CDR2 YSLEER. This CDR3 comprises 13 residues. V shed 3 bases and J shed 3 bases, with 8 bases lying between them.

This chain connects TRBV28 to TRBJ1-2, with D unresolved. Trimming stripped 5 bases from V and 4 bases from J, with 17 bases between. The CDR3 runs to 15 residues. Germline loops: CDR1 MDHEN, CDR2 SYDVKM. DNA of the CDR3: TGTGCCAGCAGTCCCGGGGTCAATGGAGGCTATGGCTACACCTTC. Encoded protein: CASSPGVNGGYGYTF.

The CDR3 protein is CASSFGQGGEKLFF. In DNA form, the CDR3 reads TGTGCCAGCAGCTTTGGGCAGGGGGGTGAAAAACTGTTTTTT. The chain links TRBV11-2 to TRBJ1-4; 7 nucleotides align to TRBD1. The ends lost 3 bases at V and 7 bases at J; junction bases unmatched: 5. This CDR3 has 14 residues. Germline loops: CDR1 SGHAT, CDR2 FQNNGV.

V is TRBV5-1 and J is TRBJ2-2; D not resolved. CDR1 is SGHRS and CDR2 is YFSETQ in the germline V gene. This CDR3 is 15 amino acids long. V was pared by 2 bases and J by 4 bases, with 12 bases between. The CDR3 loop reads CASSLEQTLTGELFF. The CDR3 nucleotides are TGCGCCAGCAGCTTAGAACAGACACTCACCGGGGAGCTGTTTTTT.